This T cell receptor beta chain derives from a study of cytomegalovirus exposure and HLA in healthy donors (dated by TCRdb to about 2017). About the full investigation: An earlier analysis of fewer than 750 of the donors reported 276 Gb of sequence data and approximately 120 million unique TCR beta sequences obtained from around 190 million T cells. Approximately 310 gigabases of sequencing data and approximately 84 million unique TCR sequences were included in an early release covering about 600 HLA-typed donors. Of the 300 to 500 genotyped donors, less than 85% were placed in the genetic ancestry cluster associated with self-reported Caucasian donors. The study aimed to test whether signatures of past pathogen exposure could be identified by cataloging public T cell receptors. The study profiled the T cell repertoires of about 720 subjects by immunosequencing and related them to cytomegalovirus serostatus. A separate validation cohort of 100 to 150 different subjects was used in addition to the approximately 610-subject first cohort. High-throughput TCR immunosequencing, statistical association of individual TCRs with disease status, and machine learning were combined to predict cytomegalovirus infection status. A later analysis re-examined previously published TCR beta repertoires from 500 to 700 donors and added high-resolution HLA genotyping to investigate patterns of TCR occurrence. Rather than drawing on any new phenotypic data, the later analysis identified candidate immune exposures from TCR beta sequences and the way those sequences occurred across donors. To decide whether each TCR beta V gene segment behaved as functional or pseudogenic, an earlier analysis of nearly 600 of the donors relied on high-throughput TCR beta sequencing. Donor age, sex, ethnicity and CMV serostatus were compiled alongside the repertoire data. Genome-wide SNP genotypes for about 60% of the 666 donors were used in a later genetic analysis, which treated that subset as a discovery cohort. Every discovery cohort repertoire had been produced on one sequencing platform. Class I and class II HLA loci were covered by the typing at four-digit resolution. The number of typed donors differed by locus: roughly 629-640 for A, B, C, DRB1 and DQB1; some 500 for DQA1; approximately 600 for DPA1; and 400 to 480 for DPB1. Roughly 5 DR-DQ haplotypes were treated as single units for association and clustering because of strong linkage in the cohort. Among 300 to 450 genotyped donors of the cohort, an average of around 240,000 unique TCR beta nucleotide sequences were sequenced per donor, around a sixth of them non-productive. Overall results and qualifications from the work: A cluster of highly shared sequence variants was judged likely to be a technical artifact of the sequencing pipeline. In vitro tests confirmed that a few of the cytomegalovirus-associated TCR beta chains recognize cytomegalovirus antigens. CMV serostatus was the only immune exposure information available for the cohort. The classifier was reported to diagnose cytomegalovirus status with high specificity and sensitivity in both the original and validation cohorts. A total of about 180 TCR beta chains were listed by the study as associated with cytomegalovirus. According to a later analysis, parvovirus B19, influenza, CMV and Epstein-Barr virus appeared linked to several top co-occurrence clusters. In this cohort, only TCR beta chains were sequenced, and detectable features were limited by the absence of alpha or paired-chain data. A further reported finding was that TCR beta sequences accurately predicted the HLA-A and HLA-B alleles for most subjects in the first cohort. According to a later analysis, TCR association rates differed among HLA loci, with DRB1 alleles showing the most associated TCRs and HLA-C alleles showing the fewest. In a later genetic analysis, fewer N-insertions in productive TCRs were reported among donors in an Asian-associated ancestry cluster than the approximately 670-donor mean. When HLA alleles, especially DR and DQ, strongly co-occurred, attributing TCR associations to individual alleles was difficult. Most TCR sequences were seen in very few donors, while some public TCRs were found in many individuals. Linkage disequilibrium might explain the correlated functional status among segregating V segments, but an unknown experimental factor could not be ruled out. Because some donors lacked HLA typing at each locus, the association tests relied only on the typed subset. According to the authors, the approach could potentially be generalized to other disease states and immunological phenotypes. In an earlier analysis of around 500 of the donors, most TCR beta V segments appeared in productive rearrangements about 90% or about 30% of the time, broadly matching IMGT annotations. Roughly uniform sequencing depth across donors was assumed in presence/absence analyses, although this assumption may not hold. Because counts were too low, roughly 17 rarely observed V segments, including chromosome 9 orphons, were left out of the earlier analysis of 500 to 650 of the donors. A later analysis found that HLA-associated TCR beta chains were more clonally expanded and had lower generation probabilities than equally common non-associated chains. Most CMV-associated TCR beta chains appeared to be HLA-restricted in a later analysis, and the HLA associations seemed to be driven largely by CMV exposure. V-gene and J-gene trimming of TCR beta chains was associated with a missense DCLRE1C variant in a later genetic analysis, and the association was replicated in an independent cohort. Some IMGT-functional V segments, including TRBV6-2 and TRBV6-3, could not be distinguished by the 87-base-pair reads and were therefore excluded. At a false discovery rate of 0.05, a later analysis linked around 17,000 TCR beta sequences to specific HLA alleles.

In the case of this clone: It has no known antigen specificity. No base-level quality is on record; no much larger clone is a single base apart.

The germline V gene (reference sequence) supplies CDR1 SGHNT and CDR2 YYREEE. From the cysteine up to the phenylalanine, the CDR3 has a length of 16 residues. Only CDR3 DNA is held: 48 bases, read in frame from base 1. Between the V and J ends, shortened by 0 bases and 0 bases respectively, the junction contains 10 bases. To prepare the library, the immunoSEQ multiplex PCR assay was applied. For the multiplex PCR, a mixture combining 60 forward primers for TCR Vbeta segments and 13 reverse primers for TCR Jbeta segments was used. Amplification of the CDR3 region of rearranged TCR beta genes was performed with a multiplex PCR assay on genomic DNA. The Illumina HiSeq System was used to sequence the amplified TCR beta libraries as 87-base-pair reads. Turning to the authors' computational methods: In a later analysis, approximately 74 million unique TCR beta chains were counted across the roughly 670 repertoires, and around 10 million of these chains were shared by at least two donors. A nearest-neighbor algorithm error-corrected the raw reads and collapsed the reads into unique sequences, merging closely related sequences to remove PCR and sequencing errors. V, D and J gene segments were assigned by aligning CDR3 sequences to IMGT reference sequences. For a sequence to be retained, a match of at least six nucleotides to both a V gene segment and a J gene segment was required. A rearrangement counted as productive if the CDR3 had no stop codons and remained in frame with V and J, and every other rearrangement counted as non-productive. CDR3 was defined according to IMGT convention as the region running from the second conserved V-encoded cysteine to the conserved J-encoded phenylalanine. Sequences without an unambiguous match to a single V gene segment were excluded from the earlier analysis of about 630 of the donors. In an earlier analysis of 587 of the donors, V segments were called functional above 56.7% productive rearrangements and were called segregating when the between-donor standard deviation exceeded 5%. A statistical classification framework was developed to diagnose cytomegalovirus status using the catalog of TCR beta chain sequences. A later analysis assigned V and J genes by comparing TCR nucleotide sequences with IMGT/GENE-DB human TR gene sequences. Using the TCRdist pipeline, a later analysis assigned CDR3 sequences along with most-parsimonious VDJ recombination scenarios. In a later analysis, every TCR beta chain was defined by the combination of its CDR3 amino acid sequence and its V-gene family, and reads without a unique V-gene family were dropped. A later analysis removed 500 to 600 highly shared, low-generation-probability nucleotide sequences to deal with suspected cross-contamination and a sequencing artifact. A later analysis calculated a clonal expansion index for each public chain from normalized within-repertoire ranks of inferred template counts. In a later analysis, generation probabilities were computed with a VDJ recombination model fitted to out-of-frame rearrangements, and the resulting probabilities were checked against IGoR. Hypergeometric tests were used in a later analysis to score TCR-TCR, TCR-HLA and TCR-CMV co-occurrence, with a repertoire-size bias correction applied to the TCR pairs. False discovery rates were estimated in a later analysis by permuting HLA or CMV assignments 20 times. In a later analysis, co-occurring TCRs were grouped using DBSCAN, with TCRdist sequence similarity added in when clustering inside HLA-allele-positive subsets. For co-occurrence clustering, repertoires with fewer than 30,000 or more than 120,000 public chains were excluded, along with five repertoires with anomalous nucleotide sharing. As stored in TCRdb, this immuneACCESS dataset retains in-frame rearrangements with V and J assigned. A fraction of the clones does not appear; measured against another copy, unresolved V genes explain less than half of the discrepancy, and the remainder lacks a known reason. V and J calls and clone size are given by that table; D and trimming were obtained from the DNA. This sample holds over 100,000 clones; roughly 67% were observed only once. In total, the top ten clones hold roughly 8% of the sample.

The cohort comprised 710 or so healthy bone marrow donors. All cohort members were sampled while nominally healthy, although unrecorded immune exposures were likely present. The donor was CMV seronegative and belonged to the group of 352 seronegative cohort members. A peripheral blood sample was collected from each donor, and TCR beta sequencing was performed on peripheral blood mononuclear cells. The Qiagen DNeasy Blood Extraction Kit was used to extract genomic DNA from the blood cell samples. This receptor chain uses TRBV5-4 and TRBJ2-4; the D gene cannot be named for sure. The sample comprised PBMCs. This receptor was identified in a man between 35 and 55 years old in good health and CMV-seronegative. Here is the DNA: TGTGCCAGCAGCTTGGCCGGTAGTCTAGCCAAAAACATTCAGTACTTC. It encodes CASSLAGSLAKNIQYF. Joined to the reference TRBV5-4 and TRBJ2-4 proteins, this CDR3 gives the full variable domain: ETGVTQSPTHLIKTRGQQVTLRCSSQSGHNTVSWYQQALGQGPQFIFQYYREEENGRGNFPPRFSGLQFPNYSSELNVNALELDDSALYLCASSLAGSLAKNIQYFGAGTRLSVL.